This TCR beta chain was found in a study of memory CD4+ T cells and cytomegalovirus serostatus. As for the study in general: This sample comes from healthy Belgian adults, under 10 CMV seropositive, 24 seronegative.

In regard to this clone: Its target is unknown.

The repertoire was sequenced with immunoSEQ multiplex PCR; TCRdb's copy has only in-frame clones and lacks some. Of just under 65,000 clones listed, roughly three quarters are singletons. General study results and limits: CMV serostatus prediction reached median AUC approximately 0.95, or 0.91 with US-trained model. Of 150 to 200 reported CMV TCRbeta sequences, about 70 were found in memory CD4+ repertoires.

The CDR3 contains 15 residues. V was shortened by 6 bases and J by 0 bases, with 12 bases between the two germline ends. Germline values: CDR1 LNHDA, CDR2 SQIVND (reference sequence). The sort gate was single viable CD3+CD4+CD8-CD45RO+ cells for memory CD4+ T cells. CD4+ T cells were isolated by positive magnetic selection. The TCR was taken from an adult in good health and CMV-seronegative. Sequencing used memory CD4+ T cells from blood. The chain links TRBV19 to TRBJ1-5, with D hard to call. CDR3 protein: CASRSPTYSNQPQHF. DNA for the CDR3: TGTGCCAGTAGAAGTCCGACCTATAGCAATCAGCCCCAGCATTTT.